The 31 T cell receptor beta chains reported below all come from one sample, sequenced in a study of cytomegalovirus exposure and HLA in healthy donors. Sequencing was performed with immunoSEQ multiplex PCR; in TCRdb, only in-frame clones are kept and a portion is missing. The sample consists of 50,000 or so clones, about 94% of them appearing once. The sample comprised PBMCs. These receptors came from a man aged 18 to 35 in good health and CMV-seronegative.

The chain is built from TRBV4-3 and TRBJ2-3, with 7 bases that match TRBD2. Trimming removed 2 bases from V and 1 base from J; junction bases left unmatched: 3. Germline V gene lookup returns CDR1 LGHNA and CDR2 YSLEER. The CDR3 is made up of 15 amino acids. Here the CDR3 reads CASSQRTSGTDTQYF. The CDR3 DNA reads TGCGCCAGCAGCCAAAGGACTAGTGGCACAGATACGCAGTATTTT.

V usage is TRBV10-3 and J usage is TRBJ2-2; D may be TRBD1 (6 bases). The V end lost 6 bases, the J end lost 2 bases, and 19 bases lay between the germline ends. Germline assignment: CDR1 ENHRY and CDR2 SYGVKD. This CDR3 spans 17 amino acids. The CDR3 sequence: CAIRKQTTGTNTGELFF. As DNA, the CDR3 is TGTGCCATCAGAAAGCAAACTACCGGGACAAACACCGGGGAGCTGTTTTTT.

The chain employs TRBV30 and TRBJ2-3; D ambiguous. Germline-derived CDR1 and CDR2 are GTSNPN and SVGIG (reference sequence). The CDR3 contains 14 residues. Trimming took 4 bases from V and 2 from J, leaving 13 bases between them. The CDR3 DNA is TGTGCCTGGACCGAGAGCCCCTCCACAGATACGCAGTATTTT. Residues: CAWTESPSTDTQYF.

The chain combines TRBV10-3 with TRBJ2-7; 8 bases fit TRBD2. The CDR3 is made up of 13 amino acids. V dropped 5 bases and J dropped 5; count of bases not matched to a gene: 5. CDR1 and CDR2 (germline): ENHRY, SYGVKD. CDR3 in amino acids: CAISTGTSDEQYF. In nucleotides, the CDR3 is TGTGCCATCAGTACCGGGACTAGTGACGAGCAGTACTTC.

This chain connects TRBV18 to TRBJ2-7; the match to TRBD2 covers 9 bases. The CDR3 covers 14 residues. Trimming at V came to 1 base and at J to 3 bases, leaving 1 base not matched to a gene. Germline V gene lookup returns CDR1 KGHSH and CDR2 LQKENI. CDR3 protein: CASSPRTSDYEQYF. Here the CDR3 DNA reads TGTGCCAGCTCACCACGGACTAGCGACTACGAGCAGTACTTC.

This chain links TRBV14 with TRBJ2-3; 7 nucleotides match TRBD2. With V trimmed by 4 bases and J by 2 bases, 3 bases remained unmatched. Germline loops: CDR1 SGHDN, CDR2 FVKESK. This CDR3 has 14 amino acids. The CDR3 DNA reads TGTGCCAGCAGCCCCCTAGCGGTCACAGATACGCAGTATTTT. Its translation is CASSPLAVTDTQYF.

V is TRBV6-1 and J is TRBJ1-1; D unresolved. Trimming cost V 4 bases and J 4 bases, with 10 bases left between them. CDR3 length: 13 residues. The germline V gene encodes CDR1 MNHNS and CDR2 SASEGT. This CDR3 reads CASSGIRSTEAFF. CDR3 in DNA: TGTGCCAGCAGTGGTATAAGGAGCACTGAAGCTTTCTTT.

The chain uses TRBV6-5 and TRBJ1-1; perhaps TRBD1 as D (6 bases). Germline CDR1 reads MNHEY; CDR2 reads SVGAGI. Trimming took 6 bases from V and 6 from J, leaving 14 bases between them. CDR3 length equals 13 residues. Here the CDR3 DNA reads TGTGCCAGCAGAATACAGGGTGTCGCTGAAGCTTTCTTT. It is translated as CASRIQGVAEAFF.

The chain employs TRBV10-1 and TRBJ1-3; D unresolved. Per the germline V gene, CDR1 is WNHNN and CDR2 is SYGVQD (reference sequence). Deletions cut 2 bases from V and 0 bases from J, with 8 bases between. The length of the CDR3 is 15 residues. Here the CDR3 DNA reads TGCGCCAGCAGTGAGGACAATTTCTCTGGAAACACCATATATTTT. Translating gives CASSEDNFSGNTIYF.

The rearrangement links TRBV7-9 to TRBJ2-4; D possibly corresponds to TRBD2 (6 bases). The germline V and J ends were trimmed by 7 bases and 1 base, with 11 bases remaining between them. CDR1 SEHNR and CDR2 FQNEAQ come from the germline V gene (reference sequence). This CDR3 region has 14 residues. The chain's CDR3 is CASTPEGAKNIQYF. For the CDR3, the DNA is TGTGCCAGCACCCCGGAGGGGGCCAAAAACATTCAGTACTTC.

A note on this clone: The sample carries other DNA sequences with the same CDR3. J is TRBJ1-1 and V is TRBV5-1, with 10 bases fitting TRBD1. There are 13 residues in the CDR3. V shed 3 bases and J 5 bases; nucleotides not matched to a gene: 1. CDR1 and CDR2 from the germline V gene are SGHRS and YFSETQ. This CDR3 reads CASSWTGGTEAFF. CDR3 DNA: TGCGCCAGCAGCTGGACAGGGGGGACTGAAGCTTTCTTT.

This clone has a handful of counts. This chain links TRBV2 with TRBJ2-5; possibly TRBD2 for D (6 bases). Germline V gene lookup returns CDR1 SNHLY and CDR2 FYNNEI. V was clipped by 7 bases and J by 5 bases, with 17 bases between them. This CDR3 has 14 amino acids. The CDR3 loop is CASKRLGARETQYF. CDR3 nucleotide sequence: TGTGCCAGCAAGCGACTAGGGGCACGGGAGACCCAGTACTTC. The full variable domain, with the rest looked up from reference TRBV2 and TRBJ2-5, is EPEVTQTPSHQVTQMGQEVILRCVPISNHLYFYWYRQILGQKVEFLVSFYNNEISEKSEIFDDQFSVERPDGSNFTLKIRSTKLEDSAMYFCASKRLGARETQYFGPGTRLLVL.

The chain recombines TRBV28 with TRBJ1-5; D remains ambiguous. V dropped 2 bases and J dropped 4 bases, with 3 bases sitting between them. The CDR3 extends over 12 amino acids. Germline lookup yields CDR1 MDHEN and CDR2 SYDVKM. The CDR3 loop is CASSLQNQPQHF. CDR3 DNA sequence: TGTGCCAGCAGTTTACAGAATCAGCCCCAGCATTTT.

This chain connects TRBV29-1 to TRBJ1-1; D is possibly TRBD1 (5 bases). Germline V gene sequence: CDR1 SQVTM, CDR2 ANQGSEA. There are 13 residues in the CDR3. Trimming removed 2 bases from V and 4 bases from J, with 11 bases in between. Here the CDR3 DNA reads TGCAGCGTTGAACGAGGGGAGGGCACTGAAGCTTTCTTT. It encodes CSVERGEGTEAFF.

This clone has a handful of counts. This rearrangement joins TRBV7-9 to TRBJ2-7, with 14 bases aligning to TRBD2. The CDR3 is 15 amino acids. The germline V gene encodes CDR1 SEHNR and CDR2 FQNEAQ (reference sequence). The V gene end was trimmed by 4 bases and the J gene end by 5 bases; junction bases not matched to a gene: 4. CDR3: CASSSTGLAGDEQYF. The CDR3 DNA is TGTGCCAGCAGCTCGACGGGACTAGCGGGAGACGAGCAGTACTTC.

The chain couples TRBV4-1 to TRBJ1-5; TRBD1 is a possible D gene (5 bases). The germline gives CDR1 MGHRA, CDR2 YSYEKL. The CDR3 consists of 15 residues. V shed 0 bases and J shed 3 bases, with 9 bases lying between them. The CDR3 protein is CASSQDPGINQPQHF. In DNA, the CDR3 is TGCGCCAGCAGCCAAGATCCAGGGATCAATCAGCCCCAGCATTTT.

The CDR3 DNA is TGTGCCAGCAGTTATAATGACAAACCTAACTATGGCTACACCTTC. Residues: CASSYNDKPNYGYTF. The rearrangement uses TRBV6-5 and TRBJ1-2; no clear D gene. CDR1 and CDR2 from the germline V gene are MNHEY and SVGAGI. V lost 3 bases to trimming and J lost 0 bases, with 11 bases between them. The CDR3 runs 15 residues.

V is TRBV14 and J is TRBJ1-3; possible D gene TRBD1, 5 bases. V lost 4 bases, J lost 0 bases, and 16 bases lay in between. The germline V gene encodes CDR1 SGHDN and CDR2 FVKESK. The CDR3 extends over 17 amino acids. The chain's CDR3 is CASSRPGLGLSGNTIYF. In nucleotides, the CDR3 is TGTGCCAGCAGCCGCCCGGGACTTGGGCTCTCTGGAAACACCATATATTTT.

The chain has TRBV2 and TRBJ2-5; 14 nucleotides agree with TRBD2. The CDR3 sequence is 19 residues long. The germline gives CDR1 SNHLY, CDR2 FYNNEI. Trimming cost V 0 bases and J 0 bases; bases outside gene matches: 6. For the CDR3, the DNA is TGTGCCAGCAGTGAAGCTTTGGGACTAGCGGGAGCCCACCAAGAGACCCAGTACTTC. Translation gives CASSEALGLAGAHQETQYF.

J is TRBJ1-3 and V is TRBV5-1; TRBD1 matches 10 bases. This CDR3 is built from 17 residues. From germline, CDR1 is SGHRS and CDR2 YFSETQ. The trim removed 4 bases at V and 1 base at J, leaving 8 bases unmatched. CDR3 sequence (DNA): TGCGCCAGCAGCATAACGACAGGGGGCATGTCTGGAAACACCATATATTTT. It encodes CASSITTGGMSGNTIYF.

The chain carries TRBV28 and TRBJ2-7, with 8 bases matching TRBD1. After removal of 7 bases from V and 6 bases from J, the junction contained 2 bases not matched to a gene. In germline, CDR1 is MDHEN, CDR2 SYDVKM. CDR3 length: 11 amino acids. In DNA, the CDR3 is TGTGCCAGCACAGGGGGCGGCGAGCAGTACTTC. Encoded protein: CASTGGGEQYF.

The rearrangement joins TRBV10-3 to TRBJ2-2; TRBD2 aligns across 8 bases. This CDR3 has 14 amino acids. The J segment lost 7 bases and the V segment lost 6 bases, leaving 7 bases of the junction unmatched. Germline V gene data show CDR1 as ENHRY and CDR2 as SYGVKD. The CDR3 region is CAISGGGPLGELFF. The CDR3 DNA follows: TGTGCCATCAGCGGGGGGGGGCCCCTCGGGGAGCTGTTTTTT.

In DNA, the CDR3 is TGTGCCAGCAGCTTGTACTTAATCTACGAGCAGTACTTC. Amino acids: CASSLYLIYEQYF. This chain uses TRBV5-6 with TRBJ2-5; D is undetermined. The DNA end favors TRBJ2-7, so the J call may be wrong. Per germline, CDR1 SGHDT and CDR2 YYEEEE. The CDR3 consists of 13 residues.

The V and J genes are TRBV27 and TRBJ2-2; weak D call: TRBD1 (6 bases). V dropped 5 bases and J dropped 3 bases, with 22 bases sitting between them. Germline CDR1 and CDR2: MNHEY and SMNVEV (reference sequence). The CDR3 totals 18 residues. The CDR3 region is CASSTNSGVYSYTGELFF. The CDR3 region has the DNA TGTGCCAGCAGTACCAACTCAGGGGTTTATTCGTACACCGGGGAGCTGTTTTTT.

V is TRBV28 and J is TRBJ1-2, with 8 bases identical to TRBD1. Losses at the gene ends were 6 bases for V and 8 bases for J; bases not matched to a gene: 2. The CDR3 has 11 residues. CDR1 MDHEN and CDR2 SYDVKM come from the germline V gene. CDR3 in DNA: TGTGCCAGCAGGGACAGGGTGGGCTACACCTTC. It encodes CASRDRVGYTF.

In this sample, this clone turned up once. V is TRBV6-5 and J is TRBJ1-2; D remains unclear. Between the trimmed V and J ends, which lost 2 bases and 6 bases, there was a span of 7 bases. The CDR3 has 12 amino acids. Germline V gene sequence: CDR1 MNHEY, CDR2 SVGAGI. CDR3 region: CASSYPGDGYTF. As DNA, the CDR3 is TGTGCCAGCAGTTACCCGGGAGATGGCTACACCTTC.

The chain joins TRBV6-1 to TRBJ2-3, with a tentative D call TRBD1 (5 bases). The ends were cut back, 3 bases at V and 6 bases at J, with 7 bases in the middle. CDR1 is MNHNS and CDR2 is SASEGT in the germline V gene. The CDR3 loop spans 12 amino acids. DNA for the CDR3: TGTGCCAGCAGTGACAGGGCTGATACGCAGTATTTT. It yields the protein CASSDRADTQYF.

The V call is TRBV7-2, the J call TRBJ2-2; 11 bases fit TRBD2. The CDR3 is 16 amino acids. Germline CDR1 reads SGHTA; CDR2 reads FQGNSA. Unmatched junction bases numbered 4, after V lost 3 bases and J lost 4 bases. CDR3 residues: CASSFSGTSGTGELFF. As DNA, the CDR3 is TGTGCCAGCAGCTTTTCCGGGACTAGCGGCACCGGGGAGCTGTTTTTT.

The chain joins TRBV2 to TRBJ1-5; 7 nucleotides agree with TRBD1. Germline lookup yields CDR1 SNHLY and CDR2 FYNNEI. The CDR3 length is 17 residues. The V gene end was trimmed by 2 bases and the J gene end by 1 base; junction bases not matched to a gene: 8. The CDR3 DNA follows: TGTGCCAGCAGTGAACCGTCGGACAGGCTAAGCAATCAGCCCCAGCATTTT. It translates to CASSEPSDRLSNQPQHF.

The DNA of the CDR3 is TGTGCCAGCACTTTGACAGGGGGACAAGAGACCCAGTACTTC. It is translated as CASTLTGGQETQYF. V is TRBV28 and J is TRBJ2-5, with TRBD1 matching 9 bases. The ends lost 7 bases at V and 2 bases at J; junction bases unmatched: 5. Per germline, CDR1 MDHEN and CDR2 SYDVKM. The CDR3 is 14 amino acids.

This chain joins TRBV11-2 and TRBJ2-7; 9 bases match TRBD1. CDR3 length equals 14 residues. V dropped 4 bases and J dropped 2; count of bases not matched to a gene: 3. Germline lookup yields CDR1 SGHAT and CDR2 FQNNGV. CDR3 in amino acids: CASSSRQGAYEQYF. The CDR3, as DNA: TGTGCCAGCAGCTCCCGACAGGGGGCCTACGAGCAGTACTTC.